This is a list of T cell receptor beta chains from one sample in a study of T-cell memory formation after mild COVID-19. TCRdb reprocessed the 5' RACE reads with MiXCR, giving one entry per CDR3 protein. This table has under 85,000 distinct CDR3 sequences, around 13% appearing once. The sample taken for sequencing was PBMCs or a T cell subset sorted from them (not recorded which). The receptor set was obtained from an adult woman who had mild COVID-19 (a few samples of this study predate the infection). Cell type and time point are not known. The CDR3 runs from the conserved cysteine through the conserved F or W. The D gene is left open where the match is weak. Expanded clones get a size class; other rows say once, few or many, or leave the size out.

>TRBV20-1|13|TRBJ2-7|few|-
TGCAGTGCTTGGACAGAATCAGCCTACGAGCAGTACTTC
CSAWTESAYEQYF
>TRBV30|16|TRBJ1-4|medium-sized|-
TGTGCCTGGAGTGTACCCATGGATCTTTCGGGCGAAAAACTGTTTTTT
CAWSVPMDLSGEKLFF
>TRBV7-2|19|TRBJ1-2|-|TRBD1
TGTGCCAGCAGCTTAGCCTCCGGGACAGGCGCCCTCGGGGGCTATGGCTACACCTTC
CASSLASGTGALGGYGYTF
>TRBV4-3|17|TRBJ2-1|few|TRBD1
TGCGCCAGCAGCCAAGATCGATACAGGGGTGCCTACAATGAGCAGTTCTTC
CASSQDRYRGAYNEQFF
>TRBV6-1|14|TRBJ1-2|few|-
TGTGCCAGCAGCGAAGAGGGGCAGGCGGCTGGCTACACCTTC
CASSEEGQAAGYTF
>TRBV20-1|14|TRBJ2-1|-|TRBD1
TGCAGTGCCATCCAGGGGGACTCCTACAATGAGCAGTTCTTC
CSAIQGDSYNEQFF
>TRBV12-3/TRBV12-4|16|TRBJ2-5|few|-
TGTGCCAGCAGTTTAGGGACAGCCCTACTTCAAGAGACCCAGTACTTC
CASSLGTALLQETQYF
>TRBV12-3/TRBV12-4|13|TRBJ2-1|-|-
TGTGCCAGCAGCTCGAGAGGGGTCGATGAGCAGTTCTTC
CASSSRGVDEQFF
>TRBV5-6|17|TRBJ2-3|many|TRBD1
TGTGCCAGCAGCCCACCCGGGACAGGCCCTCCCACAGATACGCAGTATTTT
CASSPPGTGPPTDTQYF
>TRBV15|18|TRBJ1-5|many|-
TGTGCCACCAGCAGAGCCTCGGCGGGAAGAGTAAGCAATCAGCCCCAGCATTTT
CATSRASAGRVSNQPQHF
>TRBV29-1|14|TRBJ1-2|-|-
TGCAGCGTTGAAGATCAGGGTTTTAACTATGGCTACACCTTC
CSVEDQGFNYGYTF
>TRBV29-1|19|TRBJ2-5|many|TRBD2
TGCAGCGTGATGACCCCCTCGGGACTAGCGGCCAGGGGGCAAGAGACCCAGTACTTC
CSVMTPSGLAARGQETQYF
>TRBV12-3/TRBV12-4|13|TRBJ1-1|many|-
TGTGCCAGCAGTCCTCAAGGGGGGGGACGTGCTTTCTTT
CASSPQGGGRAFF